This TCR beta chain was recorded in a study of PD-1 blockade in classical Hodgkin lymphoma. In the study overall: With a 2-week interval, patients received intravenous nivolumab at 3 mg/kg.

All the patients suffered relapse after autologous stem cell transplantation, and brentuximab vedotin exposure differed. Study-level findings and limits: While CD8+ TCR diversity did not rise significantly by C4D1, CD4+ TCR diversity did. Before treatment, TCR diversity in newly diagnosed patients was reportedly lower than in healthy donors. The causes of the repertoire differences, possibly disease activity or prior therapy, remain undefined.

On this clone itself: Its antigen is currently unknown.

Measured with immunoSEQ multiplex PCR; TCRdb has only the in-frame clones, and not every one. The table records about 58,000 clones, approximately 90% of them present only once. V shed 4 bases, J shed 2 bases, and the junction held 6 bases outside the gene matches. Germline loops: CDR1 MNHEY, CDR2 SMNVEV (reference sequence). CDR3 length equals 15 residues. This specimen consisted of peripheral blood mononuclear cells (PBMCs), obtained before the second cycle of nivolumab. The rearrangement uses TRBV27 and TRBJ2-7, with 9 bases matching TRBD2. This TCR was sampled from a human donor with classical Hodgkin lymphoma. For the CDR3, the DNA is TGTGCCAGCAGTTCAGCTAGCGGGGACCCCTACGAGCAGTACTTC. Translating gives CASSSASGDPYEQYF.